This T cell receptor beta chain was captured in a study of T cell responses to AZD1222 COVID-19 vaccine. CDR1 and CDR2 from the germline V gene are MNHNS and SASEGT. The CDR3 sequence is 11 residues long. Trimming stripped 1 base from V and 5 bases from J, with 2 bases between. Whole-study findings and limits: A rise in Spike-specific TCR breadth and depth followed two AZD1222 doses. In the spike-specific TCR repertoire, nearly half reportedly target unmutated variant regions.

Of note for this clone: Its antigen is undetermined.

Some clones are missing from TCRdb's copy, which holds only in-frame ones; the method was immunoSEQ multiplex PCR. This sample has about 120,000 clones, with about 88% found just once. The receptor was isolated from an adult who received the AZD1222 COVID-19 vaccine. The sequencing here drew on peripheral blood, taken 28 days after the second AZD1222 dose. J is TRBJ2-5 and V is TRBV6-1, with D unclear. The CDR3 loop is CASSEGETQYF. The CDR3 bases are TGTGCCAGCAGTGAAGGGGAGACCCAGTACTTC.